The 2 T cell receptor beta chains in this list originate from one sample, sequenced in a study of OX40 agonist ivuxolimab in advanced cancers. Clones were read by immunoSEQ multiplex PCR, and TCRdb kept only the in-frame ones, dropping some. This sample has about 90,000 clones, with about 90% found just once. Sequenced here: CD4+ or CD8+ T cells sorted from blood, sampled in a trial of the OX40 agonist ivuxolimab. The receptors come from an adult with an advanced solid tumor such as melanoma, head and neck, liver or kidney cancer.

The rearrangement links TRBV6-1 to TRBJ2-7; D gene ambiguous. The CDR3 is 15 amino acids. The germline V and J ends were trimmed by 4 bases and 1 base, with 14 bases remaining between them. Per germline, CDR1 MNHNS and CDR2 SASEGT. CDR3 in DNA: TGTGCCAGCAGTGTAGAAAAGACCGGATCCTACGAGCAGTACTTC. Translated: CASSVEKTGSYEQYF.

This sequence joins TRBV21-1 and TRBJ2-3; the table's D call TRBD1 went unverified against the DNA. TRBV21-1 counts as a pseudogene. The CDR3 sequence is 16 residues long. The CDR3 reads CASSKAGDRRQDTQYF. The CDR3 DNA follows: TGTGCCAGCAGCAAAGCCGGGGACAGGCGGCAGGATACGCAGTATTTT.